This entry concerns a single TCR beta chain. The target antigen is unknown. Donation came from healthy HIV-negative adults that had no recent acute infections or vaccinations. CD4+ cells underwent separation, giving CD45RA+ naive and CD45RA-negative memory subsets. The data belong to a study of shared clonotypes between healthy human individuals. Only in-frame clones appear in the TCRdb table, and some are missing; sequencing was by immunoSEQ multiplex PCR. The sample consists of just over 2,000,000 clones, roughly 96% of them appearing once. V shed 6 bases, J shed 3 bases, and the junction held 5 bases outside the gene matches. Germline CDR1 SGHAT, CDR2 FQDESV (reference sequence). The CDR3 loop spans 15 amino acids. Study-level findings and limits: Clonotype sharing across four donors was observed for around 4.8% of naive CD4 clonotypes. Clonotype sharing levels among donors were expected to vary with sequencing depth.

V usage is TRBV11-1 and J usage is TRBJ2-1, with 10 bases aligning to TRBD2. This clonotype was obtained from a man younger than 35 in good health. Sequenced material: naive CD4+ T cells sorted from blood. Subset given: CD45RA+ positively selected. The CDR3 nucleotides read TGTGCCAGCAGTTTTCTAGCGGGGGACTACAATGAGCAGTTCTTC. Protein product: CASSFLAGDYNEQFF. Using reference TRBV11-1 and TRBJ2-1 for the parts outside the CDR3, the full variable domain is EAEVAQSPRYKITEKSQAVAFWCDPISGHATLYWYRQILGQGPELLVQFQDESVVDDSQLPKDRFSAERLKGVDSTLKIQPAELGDSAMYLCASSFLAGDYNEQFFGPGTRLTVL.